The 18 T cell receptor beta chains below were found in one sample sequenced in a study of blood T cell repertoires in COVID-19. Libraries were prepared by immunoSEQ multiplex PCR; TCRdb keeps only in-frame clonotypes and omits some of them. The sample holds about 160,000 clones, approximately 95% seen once. The sequencing sample was made of peripheral blood. The source is a woman aged 55-69 years with COVID-19, enrolled during active disease.

This clone came up once. The chain uses TRBV5-6 and TRBJ1-5; D gene uncertain. The germline gives CDR1 SGHDT, CDR2 YYEEEE. The CDR3 runs to 12 residues. V shed 2 bases and J shed 3 bases, with 3 bases lying between them. The CDR3 region is CASSLYNQPQHF. In nucleotides, the CDR3 is TGTGCCAGCAGCTTATACAATCAGCCCCAGCATTTT.

The chain recombines TRBV4-2 with TRBJ1-2, with TRBD1 matching 7 bases. V shed 3 bases, J shed 2 bases, and the junction held 6 bases outside the gene matches. Germline CDR1 reads LGHNA; CDR2 reads YNFKEQ. This CDR3 region has 15 residues. The CDR3 loop reads CASSHDDRANYGYTF. In DNA, the CDR3 is TGTGCCAGCAGCCATGACGACAGGGCGAACTATGGCTACACCTTC.

The chain carries TRBV15 and TRBJ1-5, with 9 bases aligning to TRBD1. This CDR3 is 15 amino acids long. The junction had 4 bases not matched to a gene; V was cut back by 0 bases and J by 7 bases. Germline-derived CDR1 and CDR2 are LNHNV and YYDKDF (reference sequence). The CDR3 region has the DNA TGTGCCACCAGCAGAGAACAGGGGGCTGGCCAGCCCCAGCATTTT. Amino acid sequence: CATSREQGAGQPQHF.

A single count supports this clone. A junction boundary mismatches the germline segment, possibly from a read error. Other DNA sequences in this specimen translate into the identical CDR3. The rearrangement links TRBV13 to TRBJ1-3, with D possibly matching TRBD1 (5 bases). This CDR3 comprises 13 residues. The V gene's germline CDR1 is PRHDT and CDR2 FYEKMQ (reference sequence). DNA for the CDR3: TGTGCCAGCAGCTTAGGCAGGGAAAACACCATATACTTT. It codes for CASSLGRENTIYF.

The V and J genes are TRBV5-5 and TRBJ1-2; 12 bases fit TRBD1. The germline V gene encodes CDR1 SGHKS and CDR2 YYEKEE (reference sequence). V was clipped by 4 bases and J by 6 bases; unmatched bases: 4. This CDR3 is 14 amino acids long. The CDR3 DNA reads as TGTGCCAGCAGCCTCGGGACAGGGGGCAATGGCTACACCTTC. Translation: CASSLGTGGNGYTF.

CDR3 bases: TGTGCCAGCAGCCAAATCCCGGGTGGGGGGGTAGATACGCAGTATTTT. It is translated as CASSQIPGGGVDTQYF. The chain links TRBV9 to TRBJ2-3; 7 bases fit TRBD2. Germline CDR1 is SGDLS and CDR2 is YYNGEE. CDR3 length: 16 residues. The V and J ends lost 4 bases and 5 bases, in that order; junction bases with no gene match: 13.

CDR3: CASSPTTRLHEQYF. The CDR3, as DNA: TGTGCCAGCAGCCCTACGACTAGATTACACGAGCAGTACTTC. The chain has TRBV2 and TRBJ2-7; D is perhaps TRBD2 (6 bases). With 6 bases removed from V and 5 bases from J, the gap between germline ends came to 17 bases. CDR1 and CDR2 from the germline V gene are SNHLY and FYNNEI. The CDR3 consists of 14 residues.

The chain has TRBV4-2 and TRBJ2-2; 12 bases align to TRBD1. CDR1 is LGHNA, CDR2 YNFKEQ, per germline. This CDR3 region has 21 residues. Germline trimming cut 0 bases from V and 3 bases from J; bases unmatched to any gene: 14. CDR3 DNA sequence: TGTGCCAGCAGCCAAGAGGGACCTAGGCGGGACAGGGGGCCGTACACCGGGGAGCTGTTTTTT. Protein: CASSQEGPRRDRGPYTGELFF.

This clone was detected only once. The chain links TRBV5-1 to TRBJ1-2; possible D gene TRBD1, 5 bases. Germline CDR1 reads SGHRS; CDR2 reads YFSETQ. V lost 5 bases and J lost 8, with 19 bases in between. The CDR3 is made up of 14 amino acids. CDR3 bases: TGCGCCAGCAGTGGAGGGGCCGAGACCGGAGGCTACACCTTC. Translating it yields CASSGGAETGGYTF.

This rearrangement joins TRBV7-8 to TRBJ2-1, with 12 bases lining up with TRBD2. V lost 4 bases, J lost 4 bases, and 14 bases stayed unmatched. The CDR3 length is 19 residues. CDR1 and CDR2 from the germline V gene are SGHVS and FQNEAQ. The CDR3 bases are TGTGCCAGCAGCTCGCGACTAGCGGGGGCACTCAAGGCTTACAATGAGCAGTTCTTC. The encoded protein is CASSSRLAGALKAYNEQFF. The full variable domain, completed using reference TRBV7-8 and TRBJ2-1, is GAGVSQSPRYKVAKRGQDVALRCDPISGHVSLFWYQQALGQGPEFLTYFQNEAQLDKSGLPSDRFFAERPEGSVSTLKIQRTQQEDSAVYLCASSSRLAGALKAYNEQFFGPGTRLTVL.

The CDR3 region is CASSLRTGLYGYTF. CDR3 coding DNA: TGTGCCAGCAGCCTACGGACAGGCCTCTATGGCTACACCTTC. This chain uses TRBV11-2 with TRBJ1-2, with 7 nucleotides matching TRBD1. This CDR3 is built from 14 residues. V lost 5 bases to trimming and J lost 4 bases; unmatched junction nucleotides: 7. Per germline, CDR1 SGHAT and CDR2 FQNNGV.

The chain employs TRBV5-1 and TRBJ2-2; D might be TRBD1 (6 bases). With 4 bases removed from V and 4 bases from J, the gap between germline ends came to 17 bases. This CDR3 region has 16 residues. Germline CDR1 SGHRS, CDR2 YFSETQ. The CDR3 loop reads CASSLLRGGSTGELFF. DNA of the CDR3: TGCGCCAGCAGCCTTCTACGAGGGGGTAGCACCGGGGAGCTGTTTTTT.

Only one count was recorded for this clone. The rearrangement links TRBV6-5 to TRBJ1-2; 8 bases agree with TRBD1. Germline CDR1 and CDR2: MNHEY and SVGAGI. This CDR3 is built from 14 residues. Trimming removed 6 bases from V and 4 bases from J; junction bases left unmatched: 7. This CDR3 is CASRRTGTRYGYTF. CDR3 nucleotide sequence: TGTGCCAGCAGAAGGACAGGGACGCGCTATGGCTACACCTTC.

The V gene is TRBV30, the J gene TRBJ2-7; TRBD2 is a possible D gene (6 bases). V lost 2 bases and J lost 8, with 13 bases in between. Germline CDR1 is GTSNPN and CDR2 is SVGIG (reference sequence). The CDR3 is 12 residues long. The CDR3 protein is CAWSSGGRKQYF. The CDR3 DNA follows: TGTGCCTGGAGTTCAGGAGGGAGAAAGCAGTACTTC.

The chain employs TRBV9 and TRBJ1-6; D remains ambiguous. The CDR3 is 13 residues long. The V gene's germline CDR1 is SGDLS and CDR2 YYNGEE. Trimming shortened V by 2 bases and J by 7 bases, and 7 bases separated the two germline ends. The CDR3 nucleotides read TGTGCCAGCAGCGTTGGGGAGAATTCACCCCTCCACTTT. Protein product: CASSVGENSPLHF. Looking up the rest from reference TRBV9 and TRBJ1-6 gives the full variable domain: DSGVTQTPKHLITATGQRVTLRCSPRSGDLSVYWYQQSLDQGLQFLIQYYNGEERAKGNILERFSAQQFPDLHSELNLSSLELGDSALYFCASSVGENSPLHFGNGTRLTVT.

The chain recombines TRBV30 with TRBJ1-2; maybe TRBD1 (5 bases). The CDR3 contains 13 residues. The V end lost 0 bases, the J end lost 8 bases, and 13 bases lay between the germline ends. The germline V gene has CDR1 GTSNPN and CDR2 SVGIG (reference sequence). As DNA, the CDR3 is TGTGCCTGGAGTGTAGTCGGGGGAGCCGGCTACACCTTC. This sequence encodes CAWSVVGGAGYTF.

The chain employs TRBV5-5 and TRBJ2-6; D remains ambiguous. The V gene's germline CDR1 is SGHKS and CDR2 YYEKEE (reference sequence). The CDR3 runs to 15 residues. V was clipped by 1 base and J by 2 bases, with 7 bases between them. The chain's CDR3 is CASSLRAAGANVLTF. The CDR3 DNA is TGTGCCAGCAGCTTGAGAGCTGCTGGGGCCAACGTCCTGACTTTC.

The V and J genes are TRBV6-5 and TRBJ2-3; weak D call: TRBD1 (5 bases). Trimming left V 7 bases short and J 0 bases short, with 14 bases between. Germline assignment: CDR1 MNHEY and CDR2 SVGAGI. The CDR3 is 15 residues long. The CDR3 loop reads CASTPGQASTDTQYF. In DNA form, the CDR3 reads TGTGCCAGCACCCCTGGACAAGCTAGCACAGATACGCAGTATTTT.